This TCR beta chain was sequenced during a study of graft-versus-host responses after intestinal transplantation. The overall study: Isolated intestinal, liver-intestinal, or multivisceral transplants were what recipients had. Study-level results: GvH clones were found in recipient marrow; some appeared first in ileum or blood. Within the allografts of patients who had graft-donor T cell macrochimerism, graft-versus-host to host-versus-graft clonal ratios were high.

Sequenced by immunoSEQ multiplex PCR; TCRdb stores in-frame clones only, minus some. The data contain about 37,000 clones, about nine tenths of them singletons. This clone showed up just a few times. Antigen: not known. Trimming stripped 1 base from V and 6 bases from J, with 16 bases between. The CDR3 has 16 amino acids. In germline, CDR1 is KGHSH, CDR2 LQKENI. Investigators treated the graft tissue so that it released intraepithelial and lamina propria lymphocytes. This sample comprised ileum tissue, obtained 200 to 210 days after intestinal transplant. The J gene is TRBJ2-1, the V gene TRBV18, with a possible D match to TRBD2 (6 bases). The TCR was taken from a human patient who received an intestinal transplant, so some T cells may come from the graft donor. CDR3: CASSPLLTSGLNEQFF. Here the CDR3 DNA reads TGTGCCAGCTCACCACTATTGACTAGTGGCCTCAATGAGCAGTTCTTC.